This T cell receptor beta chain was sequenced in a study of cytomegalovirus exposure and HLA in healthy donors. Assay used: immunoSEQ multiplex PCR; TCRdb lists only in-frame clones, some missing. The top ten clones hold just over 3% of a sample with more than 200,000 clones, about 90% of them seen once. This CDR3 has 13 amino acids. Germline loops: CDR1 SNHLY, CDR2 FYNNEI. The ends were cut back, 6 bases at V and 3 bases at J, with 8 bases in the middle. This clonotype originated in a woman in her twenties or thirties in good health and CMV-seronegative. Sequencing used PBMCs. This chain connects TRBV2 to TRBJ1-4; D remains unclear. Here the CDR3 reads CASRDPANEKLFF. The CDR3 bases are TGTGCCAGCAGGGACCCAGCTAATGAAAAACTGTTTTTT.